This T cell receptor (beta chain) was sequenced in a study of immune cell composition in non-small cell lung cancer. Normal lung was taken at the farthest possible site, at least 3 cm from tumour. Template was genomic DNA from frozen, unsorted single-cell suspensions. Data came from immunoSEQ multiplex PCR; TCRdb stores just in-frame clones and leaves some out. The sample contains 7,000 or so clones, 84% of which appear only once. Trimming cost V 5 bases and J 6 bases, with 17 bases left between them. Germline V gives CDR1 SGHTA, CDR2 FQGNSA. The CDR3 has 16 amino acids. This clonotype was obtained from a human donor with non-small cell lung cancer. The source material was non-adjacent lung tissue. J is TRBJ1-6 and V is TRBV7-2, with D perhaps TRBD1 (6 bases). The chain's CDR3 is CASSQTGAHSNSPLHF. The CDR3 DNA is TGTGCCAGCAGCCAGACGGGGGCCCACAGTAATTCACCCCTCCACTTT.